The 32 T cell receptor beta chains below all came from one sample that was sequenced in a study of cytomegalovirus exposure and HLA in healthy donors. The primer mix had 60 Vbeta and 13 Jbeta primers. The repertoire was sequenced with immunoSEQ multiplex PCR; TCRdb's copy has only in-frame clones and lacks some. The data show around 190,000 clones, approximately 86% seen once. Source material: PBMCs. Every receptor here comes from a woman younger than 30 in good health and CMV-seronegative.

The genes are TRBV13 and TRBJ2-5; 9 bases line up with TRBD2. The ends lost 0 bases at V and 5 bases at J; junction bases unmatched: 10. Germline CDR1 and CDR2: PRHDT and FYEKMQ (reference sequence). The CDR3 covers 17 residues. The CDR3 nucleotides are TGTGCCAGCAGCTTAGGTGCGGGAGGGCCCAGCAGCGAGACCCAGTACTTC. Amino acid sequence: CASSLGAGGPSSETQYF.

V is TRBV6-1 and J is TRBJ1-5; TRBD1 agrees at 7 bases. Trimming cost V 6 bases and J 2 bases; bases outside gene matches: 4. The CDR3 has 14 amino acids. Germline lookup yields CDR1 MNHNS and CDR2 SASEGT. CDR3 loop: CASSGQARNQPQHF. DNA of the CDR3: TGTGCCAGCAGCGGACAGGCCCGCAATCAGCCCCAGCATTTT.

The genes are TRBV6-5 and TRBJ2-3; TRBD2 aligns across 11 bases. The CDR3 has 15 amino acids. Germline V gene data show CDR1 as MNHEY and CDR2 as SVGAGI. Germline trimming cut 6 bases from V and 6 bases from J; bases unmatched to any gene: 8. The DNA for the CDR3 is TGTGCCAGCAGCCCTACTAGCGGGAGACGGGATACGCAGTATTTT. Protein sequence: CASSPTSGRRDTQYF.

CDR3 loop: CASSGTGGEGGNQPQHF. As DNA, the CDR3 is TGTGCCAGCAGTGGAACAGGGGGCGAGGGTGGCAATCAGCCCCAGCATTTT. This chain joins TRBV25-1 and TRBJ1-5; 9 positions match TRBD1. The length of the CDR3 is 17 residues. Trimming cost V 4 bases and J 2 bases; bases outside gene matches: 9. Germline assignment: CDR1 MGHDK and CDR2 SYGVNS. Full variable domain (missing parts from reference TRBV25-1 and TRBJ1-5): EADIYQTPRYLVIGTGKKITLECSQTMGHDKMYWYQQDPGMELHLIHYSYGVNSTEKGDLSSESTVSRIRTEHFPLTLESARPSHTSQYLCASSGTGGEGGNQPQHFGDGTRLSIL.

The chain couples TRBV6-1 to TRBJ2-4, with D tentatively TRBD1 (5 bases). V dropped 6 bases and J dropped 5 bases, with 17 bases sitting between them. The CDR3 runs to 15 residues. Germline V gene sequence: CDR1 MNHNS, CDR2 SASEGT. The CDR3 region is CASSLNRLHENIQYF. In DNA, the CDR3 is TGTGCCAGCAGCCTCAACAGGCTCCACGAAAACATTCAGTACTTC.

J is TRBJ2-5 and V is TRBV30, with TRBD1 matching 10 bases. The CDR3 loop spans 17 amino acids. V was pared by 1 base and J by 5 bases, with 13 bases of the junction left unmatched. CDR1 and CDR2 (germline): GTSNPN, SVGIG (reference sequence). CDR3 nucleotide sequence: TGTGCCTGGAGTGGGGGAACTCGACAGGGGGCGCGGGAGACCCAGTACTTC. This sequence encodes CAWSGGTRQGARETQYF. Drawing the rest from reference TRBV30 and TRBJ2-5, the complete variable domain is SQTIHQWPATLVQPVGSPLSLECTVEGTSNPNLYWYRQAAGRGLQLLFYSVGIGQISSEVPQNLSASRPQDRQFILSSKKLLLSDSGFYLCAWSGGTRQGARETQYFGPGTRLLVL.

The rearrangement links TRBV19 to TRBJ1-4; possible D gene TRBD1, 5 bases. Germline V gene sequence: CDR1 LNHDA, CDR2 SQIVND (reference sequence). The CDR3 sequence is 17 residues long. V was clipped by 5 bases and J by 7 bases, with 23 bases between them. The CDR3 DNA follows: TGTGCCAGTAGTCCACGAGCTGGGCAGGGCTTATTTGAAAAACTGTTTTTT. It encodes CASSPRAGQGLFEKLFF.

The rearrangement uses TRBV5-5 and TRBJ2-5; D is perhaps TRBD2 (5 bases). Trimming took off 2 bases at V and 0 bases at J, with 8 bases between the two ends. The CDR3 sequence is 14 residues long. CDR1 SGHKS and CDR2 YYEKEE come from the germline V gene (reference sequence). The CDR3 loop is CASSFGLYQETQYF. CDR3 sequence (DNA): TGTGCCAGCAGCTTCGGACTGTACCAAGAGACCCAGTACTTC.

The V gene is TRBV5-1, the J gene TRBJ2-1; 7 nucleotides align to TRBD2. The CDR3 loop spans 17 amino acids. Germline trimming cut 0 bases from V and 0 bases from J; bases unmatched to any gene: 6. Looked up from germline, CDR1 is SGHRS and CDR2 is YFSETQ. CDR3 bases: TGCGCCAGCAGCTTGGTGGCGGGAGCTAACTCCTACAATGAGCAGTTCTTC. It encodes CASSLVAGANSYNEQFF.

The chain is built from TRBV6-6 and TRBJ2-1, with D maybe TRBD1 (6 bases). Germline CDR1 MNHNY, CDR2 SVGAGI (reference sequence). This CDR3 comprises 15 residues. Trimming took off 6 bases at V and 6 bases at J, with 18 bases between the two ends. In nucleotides, the CDR3 is TGTGCCAGCAGGGCCGCAGGGGCAAGTACCAATGAGCAGTTCTTC. Protein product: CASRAAGASTNEQFF.

This chain joins TRBV30 and TRBJ2-7; a weak D match, TRBD2 (6 bases). This CDR3 is built from 15 residues. Germline V gene sequence: CDR1 GTSNPN, CDR2 SVGIG (reference sequence). Trimming cost V 0 bases and J 6 bases, with 18 bases left between them. CDR3 bases: TGTGCCTGGAGTGTAGAAACTAGCTTTGTGAGCGAGCAGTACTTC. This encodes CAWSVETSFVSEQYF. Filled out from reference TRBV30 and TRBJ2-7, the complete variable domain reads SQTIHQWPATLVQPVGSPLSLECTVEGTSNPNLYWYRQAAGRGLQLLFYSVGIGQISSEVPQNLSASRPQDRQFILSSKKLLLSDSGFYLCAWSVETSFVSEQYFGPGTRLTVT.

This rearrangement joins TRBV5-1 to TRBJ2-1, with 16 bases matching TRBD2. J gave up 0 bases and V 4 bases, and 7 bases lay outside the gene matches. CDR3 length: 19 amino acids. Germline V gene data show CDR1 as SGHRS and CDR2 as YFSETQ. The CDR3 sequence: CASSPGLAGGPSSYNEQFF. CDR3 coding DNA: TGCGCCAGCAGCCCGGGACTAGCGGGAGGGCCGAGCTCCTACAATGAGCAGTTCTTC.

J is TRBJ2-7 and V is TRBV7-2; 7 bases map to TRBD1. The germline CDR1 and CDR2 sequences are SGHTA and FQGNSA. This CDR3 has 13 residues. J gave up 7 bases and V 3 bases, and 6 bases lay outside the gene matches. The CDR3: CASSLQGVGEQYF. In DNA, the CDR3 is TGTGCCAGCAGCTTGCAGGGGGTTGGGGAGCAGTACTTC.

V and J are TRBV7-6 and TRBJ2-7; a weak D match, TRBD2 (5 bases). V was pared by 1 base and J by 2 bases, with 15 bases between. This CDR3 has 16 amino acids. CDR1 and CDR2 (germline): SGHVS, FNYEAQ. CDR3 sequence (DNA): TGTGCCAGCAGCTTAGATGAGGGCCGCCTTCCCTACGAGCAGTACTTC. Translation gives CASSLDEGRLPYEQYF.

The chain combines TRBV5-6 with TRBJ2-7, with a weak D call TRBD1 (5 bases). The CDR3 is made up of 15 amino acids. Per germline, CDR1 SGHDT and CDR2 YYEEEE. V gave up 4 bases and J gave up 2 bases, with 16 bases separating them. CDR3: CASSLSLGPPYEQYF. The DNA of the CDR3 is TGTGCCAGCAGCCTTTCATTGGGGCCCCCCTACGAGCAGTACTTC. The entire variable domain, with the rest obtained from reference TRBV5-6 and TRBJ2-7, is as follows: DAGVTQSPTHLIKTRGQQVTLRCSPKSGHDTVSWYQQALGQGPQFIFQYYEEEERQRGNFPDRFSGHQFPNYSSELNVNALLLGDSALYLCASSLSLGPPYEQYFGPGTRLTVT.

The chain combines TRBV25-1 with TRBJ1-6; 8 bases agree with TRBD1. Trimming removed 7 bases from V and 5 bases from J; junction bases left unmatched: 7. The germline gives CDR1 MGHDK, CDR2 SYGVNS. The CDR3 length is 15 residues. The CDR3 nucleotides are TGTGCCAGCACCGACAGGGGATTAGATAATTCACCCCTCCACTTT. This gives the protein CASTDRGLDNSPLHF.

This chain joins TRBV5-1 and TRBJ1-1, with D uncertain. Germline CDR1 SGHRS, CDR2 YFSETQ. The CDR3 is 14 residues long. V dropped 0 bases and J dropped 1 base, with 7 bases sitting between them. The CDR3 loop is CASSLESGNTEAFF. CDR3 DNA sequence: TGCGCCAGCAGCTTGGAATCGGGGAACACTGAAGCTTTCTTT.

The sample holds one count of this clone. CDR3 DNA sequence: TGTGCCAGCAGCTTAGGAAGGCGGGAGGGCCGTCACGAGCAGTACTTC. Amino acids: CASSLGRREGRHEQYF. The chain has TRBV11-2 and TRBJ2-7; TRBD2 aligns across 9 bases. Germline loops: CDR1 SGHAT, CDR2 FQNNGV. The trim removed 1 base at V and 5 bases at J, leaving 9 bases unmatched. The length of the CDR3 is 16 residues.

In regard to this clone: One junction end disagrees with the germline gene, perhaps due to a read error. The rearrangement uses TRBV7-7 and TRBJ2-3, with 8 bases aligning to TRBD1. The CDR3 spans 19 residues. The germline gives CDR1 SSHAT, CDR2 FNYEAQ (reference sequence). Here the CDR3 reads CASSEGDVVSGTGKDTQYF. CDR3 coding DNA: TGTGCTAGCAGCGAAGGCGATGTGGTATCCGGGACAGGAAAAGATACGCAGTATTTT.

In DNA, the CDR3 is TGTGCCAGCAGCATAACAGGGTTGAACACTGAAGCTTTCTTT. Translation gives CASSITGLNTEAFF. The chain links TRBV7-9 to TRBJ1-1; possible D gene TRBD1, 6 bases. Germline V gene sequence: CDR1 SEHNR, CDR2 FQNEAQ (reference sequence). V lost 5 bases to trimming and J lost 0 bases, with 10 bases between them. The CDR3 has 14 amino acids.

This clone showed up just a few times. This chain joins TRBV28 and TRBJ1-5; tentative D call: TRBD1 (6 bases). The CDR3 is 14 amino acids. Per germline, CDR1 MDHEN and CDR2 SYDVKM. The V end was cut by 4 bases, the J end by 1 base, with 8 bases between. CDR3 region: CASSWGGSNQPQHF. CDR3 coding DNA: TGTGCCAGCAGTTGGGGGGGCAGCAATCAGCCCCAGCATTTT. Drawing the rest from reference TRBV28 and TRBJ1-5, the complete variable domain is DVKVTQSSRYLVKRTGEKVFLECVQDMDHENMFWYRQDPGLGLRLIYFSYDVKMKEKGDIPEGYSVSREKKERFSLILESASTNQTSMYLCASSWGGSNQPQHFGDGTRLSIL.

V and J are TRBV30 and TRBJ1-6, with D hard to call. Germline loops: CDR1 GTSNPN, CDR2 SVGIG (reference sequence). V lost 3 bases and J 3 bases, leaving 6 bases between the germline ends. This CDR3 has 13 amino acids. CDR3: CAWSDNYNSPLHF. DNA of the CDR3: TGTGCCTGGAGCGACAACTATAATTCACCCCTCCACTTT.

V usage is TRBV28 and J usage is TRBJ1-2; 7 positions agree with TRBD1. Trimming removed 4 bases from V and 0 bases from J; junction bases left unmatched: 11. The CDR3 loop spans 17 amino acids. Germline assignment: CDR1 MDHEN and CDR2 SYDVKM. This chain's CDR3 is CASSSGTIGTANYGYTF. CDR3 DNA: TGTGCCAGCAGTTCCGGCACGATAGGGACAGCTAACTATGGCTACACCTTC.

The CDR3, as DNA: TGTGCCAGTAGGGCTTGGACAGATCCCAATCAGCCCCAGCATTTT. Translated, it gives CASRAWTDPNQPQHF. The V gene is TRBV19, the J gene TRBJ1-5; possible D gene TRBD1, 6 bases. The germline V gene encodes CDR1 LNHDA and CDR2 SQIVND (reference sequence). Trimming took off 6 bases at V and 3 bases at J, with 15 bases between the two ends. The CDR3 is 15 amino acids.

The V and J genes are TRBV7-8 and TRBJ1-5; perhaps TRBD1 as D (5 bases). The CDR3 is 16 residues long. The germline V gene encodes CDR1 SGHVS and CDR2 FQNEAQ. V gave up 1 base and J gave up 0 bases, with 10 bases separating them. The chain's CDR3 is CASSLVGGNSNQPQHF. CDR3 sequence (DNA): TGTGCCAGCAGCTTAGTTGGGGGGAATAGCAATCAGCCCCAGCATTTT.

The chain carries TRBV19 and TRBJ1-1; D gene uncertain. Germline values: CDR1 LNHDA, CDR2 SQIVND (reference sequence). The CDR3 has 14 residues. The V gene lost 7 bases and the J gene lost 2 bases, with 14 bases spanning the gap. DNA of the CDR3: TGTGCCAGTACTCCCCAGCGAGGAAACACTGAAGCTTTCTTT. This codes for CASTPQRGNTEAFF.

V and J are TRBV7-3 and TRBJ1-1, with D unclear. The CDR3 contains 15 residues. Trimming removed 6 bases from V and 1 base from J, with 15 bases in between. Germline lookup yields CDR1 SGHTA and CDR2 FQGTGA. CDR3 in amino acids: CASRFGETANTEAFF. The CDR3 DNA follows: TGTGCCAGCAGGTTCGGAGAGACGGCGAACACTGAAGCTTTCTTT.

This clone was seen once. The chain carries TRBV6-6 and TRBJ2-3, with D maybe TRBD1 (5 bases). The V end lost 6 bases, the J end lost 0 bases, and 13 bases lay between the germline ends. Germline assignment: CDR1 MNHNY and CDR2 SVGAGI (reference sequence). The CDR3 contains 15 residues. As DNA, the CDR3 is TGTGCCAGCAGAGCCGACAGCTGGAGCACAGATACGCAGTATTTT. This gives the protein CASRADSWSTDTQYF.

The chain couples TRBV4-3 to TRBJ2-1; TRBD2 agrees at 9 bases. J lost 0 bases, V lost 2 bases, and 2 bases had no gene match. Germline CDR1 LGHNA, CDR2 YSLEER. The CDR3 covers 16 residues. The CDR3 sequence: CASSQQTSGSYNEQFF. In DNA, the CDR3 is TGCGCCAGCAGCCAACAGACTAGCGGCTCCTACAATGAGCAGTTCTTC.

The chain employs TRBV5-1 and TRBJ1-2; D is undetermined. CDR3 length equals 13 residues. Germline CDR1 SGHRS, CDR2 YFSETQ. The V gene lost 0 bases and the J gene lost 8 bases, with 11 bases spanning the gap. CDR3 sequence reads: CASSLGEAYGYTF. In nucleotides, the CDR3 is TGCGCCAGCAGCTTGGGAGAGGCATACGGCTACACCTTC.

The rearrangement joins TRBV19 to TRBJ1-6; 7 nucleotides line up with TRBD1. V dropped 5 bases and J dropped 6; count of bases not matched to a gene: 7. CDR3 length: 15 amino acids. The germline gives CDR1 LNHDA, CDR2 SQIVND (reference sequence). The CDR3: CASSVIQGTNSPLHF. CDR3 nucleotide sequence: TGTGCCAGTAGTGTCATACAGGGGACTAATTCACCCCTCCACTTT.

The genes are TRBV28 and TRBJ2-1, with 8 positions matching TRBD2. This CDR3 has 15 residues. Germline V CDR1 and CDR2: MDHEN, SYDVKM. Germline trimming cut 1 base from V and 8 bases from J; bases unmatched to any gene: 7. Written as DNA, the CDR3 is TGTGCCAGCAGTTTATCGGCGGGAGGTACTTATGAGCAGTTCTTC. Residues: CASSLSAGGTYEQFF.